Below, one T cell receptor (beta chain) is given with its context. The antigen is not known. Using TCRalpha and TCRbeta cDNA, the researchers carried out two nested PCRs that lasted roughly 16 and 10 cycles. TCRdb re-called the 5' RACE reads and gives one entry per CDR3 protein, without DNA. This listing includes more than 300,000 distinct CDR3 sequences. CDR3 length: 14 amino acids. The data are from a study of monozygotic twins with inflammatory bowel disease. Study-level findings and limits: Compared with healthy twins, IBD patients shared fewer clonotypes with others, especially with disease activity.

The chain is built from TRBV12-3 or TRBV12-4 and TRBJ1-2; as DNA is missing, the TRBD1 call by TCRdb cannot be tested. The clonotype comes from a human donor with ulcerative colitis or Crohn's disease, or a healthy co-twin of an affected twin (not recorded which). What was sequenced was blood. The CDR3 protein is CASSFRPPTSGYTF.